The 31 T cell receptor beta chains in this list originate from one sample, sequenced in a study of shared T cell receptors in the human thymus. Sequenced by immunoSEQ multiplex PCR; TCRdb stores in-frame clones only, minus some. Here the sample spans about 660,000 clones, approximately 88% being singletons. The same specimen was also included in a second study, on human thymus T cells.

Sequencing was carried out using thymocytes. These receptor sequences come from a boy under two years old with a congenital heart defect.

The rearrangement links TRBV5-6 to TRBJ1-2; D ambiguous. The CDR3 is made up of 14 amino acids. The germline gives CDR1 SGHDT, CDR2 YYEEEE. Trimming took off 2 bases at V and 3 bases at J, with 11 bases between the two ends. This CDR3 is CASSFVERDYGYTF. CDR3 sequence (DNA): TGTGCCAGCAGCTTCGTTGAGAGGGACTATGGCTACACCTTC.

This clone turned up a few times. This sequence joins TRBV2 and TRBJ2-2; 10 bases match TRBD1. V was clipped by 2 bases and J by 3 bases; unmatched bases: 3. CDR1 and CDR2 (germline): SNHLY, FYNNEI. The CDR3 contains 16 residues. The CDR3 region is CASSEQGQGDTGELFF. The CDR3 nucleotides read TGTGCCAGCAGTGAACAAGGACAGGGGGACACCGGGGAGCTGTTTTTT.

This clone was detected once. The chain combines TRBV5-6 with TRBJ2-6, with a weak D call TRBD2 (5 bases). V was trimmed by 4 bases and J by 0 bases, leaving 14 bases between them. Germline V CDR1 and CDR2: SGHDT, YYEEEE. CDR3 length: 17 amino acids. CDR3 coding DNA: TGTGCCAGCAGCAGTACGGAGGCGAACTCTGGGGCCAACGTCCTGACTTTC. Its protein is CASSSTEANSGANVLTF.

V usage is TRBV11-3 and J usage is TRBJ2-2; 7 positions agree with TRBD2. Losses at the gene ends were 5 bases for V and 4 bases for J; bases not matched to a gene: 10. The CDR3 has 16 amino acids. Germline V gene lookup returns CDR1 SGHNT and CDR2 YENEEA. The CDR3 loop reads CASSTPVQRGTGELFF. The CDR3 nucleotides are TGTGCCAGCAGCACACCGGTCCAGCGGGGCACCGGGGAGCTGTTTTTT.

This chain uses TRBV7-8 with TRBJ2-7, with 10 bases aligning to TRBD2. This CDR3 has 15 amino acids. Trimming at V came to 4 bases and at J to 5 bases, leaving 8 bases not matched to a gene. Per the germline V gene, CDR1 is SGHVS and CDR2 is FQNEAQ. CDR3 protein: CASSSTQREGNEQYF. The CDR3 bases are TGTGCCAGCAGCTCCACGCAGCGGGAGGGGAACGAGCAGTACTTC.

The chain uses TRBV29-1 and TRBJ2-2; D not certain. CDR3 length: 14 residues. V was pared by 4 bases and J by 0 bases, with 9 bases between. Germline V gene lookup returns CDR1 SQVTM and CDR2 ANQGSEA. The CDR3, as DNA: TGCAGCGTTGTTGGCGGTTCGAACACCGGGGAGCTGTTTTTT. As protein: CSVVGGSNTGELFF.

This clone is a singleton in its sample. CDR3 loop: CASSQVGRRPNNEQFF. Here the CDR3 DNA reads TGCGCCAGCAGCCAAGTTGGTCGGAGGCCTAACAATGAGCAGTTCTTC. This chain joins TRBV4-3 and TRBJ2-1; possible D gene TRBD2, 5 bases. This CDR3 is built from 16 residues. CDR1 and CDR2 (germline): LGHNA, YSLEER. Trimming shortened V by 1 base and J by 5 bases, and 15 bases separated the two germline ends.

About this clone itself: Other DNA sequences in this specimen translate into the identical CDR3. DNA for the CDR3: TGTGCCAGCCCGGCGGGCGTCGGTACTGAAGCTTTCTTT. Its translation is CASPAGVGTEAFF. The chain carries TRBV6-1 and TRBJ1-1; no clear D gene. Germline loops: CDR1 MNHNS, CDR2 SASEGT. The CDR3 has 13 amino acids. V dropped 8 bases and J dropped 5 bases, with 15 bases sitting between them.

The chain is built from TRBV5-4 and TRBJ2-7; TRBD1 matches at 8 bases. Trimming cost V 4 bases and J 5 bases; bases outside gene matches: 11. In germline, CDR1 is SGHNT, CDR2 YYREEE (reference sequence). This CDR3 region has 15 residues. CDR3 nucleotide sequence: TGTGCCAGCAGCCGTCGGACAGGGAAAGGTGACGAGCAGTACTTC. Its protein product is CASSRRTGKGDEQYF.

The chain carries TRBV27 and TRBJ1-2; 9 bases are a match to TRBD1. CDR3 length: 16 residues. V was pared by 3 bases and J by 7 bases, with 12 bases of the junction left unmatched. Germline V gene data show CDR1 as MNHEY and CDR2 as SMNVEV (reference sequence). Here the CDR3 DNA reads TGTGCCAGCAGTTTCTTGACAGGGGGTGAAAAACGTGGCTACACCTTC. It codes for CASSFLTGGEKRGYTF.

The chain couples TRBV4-2 to TRBJ2-5; TRBD2 aligns across 7 bases. TRBJ2-7 explains the end of the DNA better; the J call may be wrong. Germline V CDR1 and CDR2: LGHNA, YNFKEQ. The CDR3 runs to 14 residues. The CDR3 loop reads CASATREDSYEQYF. CDR3 DNA sequence: TGTGCCAGCGCCACCCGGGAGGACTCCTACGAGCAGTACTTC.

The chain has TRBV6-1 and TRBJ2-4; 8 positions match TRBD2. The junction had 11 bases not matched to a gene; V was cut back by 4 bases and J by 0 bases. This CDR3 has 18 amino acids. The germline V gene has CDR1 MNHNS and CDR2 SASEGT. CDR3 bases: TGTGCCAGCAGTGGGGGGGCCGGCAGCGGGAGAGCCAAAAACATTCAGTACTTC. It encodes CASSGGAGSGRAKNIQYF.

The table lists this clone with a count of one. The chain links TRBV4-3 to TRBJ2-1; 7 bases agree with TRBD2. CDR3 length: 16 residues. Germline CDR1 LGHNA, CDR2 YSLEER. Trimming removed 4 bases from V and 9 bases from J; junction bases left unmatched: 15. As DNA, the CDR3 is TGCGCCAGCAGCCGTTGGGAAAGCGGGGCCCCGGGTGAGCAGTTCTTC. Translated: CASSRWESGAPGEQFF.

This clone was recorded a few times. This chain uses TRBV5-4 with TRBJ2-1, with 16 bases identical to TRBD2. The CDR3 totals 15 residues. Germline trimming cut 4 bases from V and 7 bases from J; bases unmatched to any gene: 2. Per germline, CDR1 SGHNT and CDR2 YYREEE (reference sequence). CDR3 region: CASSQGLAGGNEQFF. The CDR3 DNA sequence: TGTGCCAGCAGCCAGGGACTAGCGGGGGGGAATGAGCAGTTCTTC.

The CDR3 spells CASRLMGTRSTDTQYF. In DNA form, the CDR3 reads TGTGCCAGCAGACTCATGGGGACTAGGAGCACAGATACGCAGTATTTT. The V gene is TRBV27, the J gene TRBJ2-3, with 8 nucleotides matching TRBD2. The CDR3 has 16 residues. The junction had 8 bases not matched to a gene; V was cut back by 6 bases and J by 0 bases. The germline gives CDR1 MNHEY, CDR2 SMNVEV (reference sequence).

This chain joins TRBV21-1 and TRBJ2-3; the table's D gene call, TRBD2, was not cross checked with the DNA. TRBV21-1 corresponds to a pseudogene. There are 15 residues in the CDR3. The CDR3 sequence: CASSTVAGEADTQYF. CDR3 nucleotide sequence: TGTGCCAGCAGCACGGTAGCGGGAGAGGCAGATACGCAGTATTTT.

V is TRBV7-8 and J is TRBJ1-1; no definite D call. There are 14 residues in the CDR3. With 2 bases removed from V and 0 bases from J, the gap between germline ends came to 7 bases. Germline V gene lookup returns CDR1 SGHVS and CDR2 FQNEAQ. CDR3 protein: CASSLTPMNTEAFF. The CDR3 bases are TGTGCCAGCAGCTTAACTCCCATGAACACTGAAGCTTTCTTT.

The chain links TRBV4-3 to TRBJ2-5; the match to TRBD2 covers 7 bases. Losses at the gene ends were 1 base for V and 9 bases for J; bases not matched to a gene: 14. The CDR3 length is 16 residues. Looked up from germline, CDR1 is LGHNA and CDR2 is YSLEER. The CDR3: CASSQARAGLFRAQYF. The CDR3 DNA is TGCGCCAGCAGCCAAGCTAGAGCGGGACTATTCAGGGCCCAGTACTTC.

This rearrangement joins TRBV5-6 to TRBJ2-7; 13 nucleotides agree with TRBD2. The CDR3 has 18 residues. Germline loops: CDR1 SGHDT, CDR2 YYEEEE. J was trimmed by 3 bases and V by 4 bases; bases with no gene match: 13. The CDR3 DNA sequence: TGTGCCAGCAGCGCCGGACTAGCGGGAGTCGGTGTGCGCTACGAGCAGTACTTC. This codes for CASSAGLAGVGVRYEQYF.

The gene calls are TRBV5-1 and TRBJ2-2; D gene unclear. The germline V gene encodes CDR1 SGHRS and CDR2 YFSETQ. This CDR3 comprises 15 residues. Between the trimmed V and J ends, which lost 0 bases and 0 bases, there was a span of 6 bases. The CDR3 loop reads CASSLAWPNTGELFF. The CDR3 nucleotides are TGCGCCAGCAGCTTGGCCTGGCCGAACACCGGGGAGCTGTTTTTT.

The chain has TRBV19 and TRBJ2-5; 13 bases agree with TRBD2. V lost 2 bases and J lost 1; bases outside the gene matches: 7. The CDR3 length is 18 residues. Germline CDR1 reads LNHDA; CDR2 reads SQIVND (reference sequence). The CDR3 region has the DNA TGTGCCAGTAGTATAAAACTAGCGGGAGGGCCCGTCCAAGAGACCCAGTACTTC. The encoded protein is CASSIKLAGGPVQETQYF.

The chain employs TRBV7-2 and TRBJ2-1; 8 nucleotides match TRBD2. Germline CDR1 SGHTA, CDR2 FQGNSA. The trim removed 5 bases at V and 1 base at J, leaving 7 bases unmatched. CDR3 length: 16 amino acids. The CDR3 is CASSPLAGLSYNEQFF. The CDR3 nucleotides read TGTGCCAGCAGCCCCTTAGCGGGACTGTCCTACAATGAGCAGTTCTTC.

J is TRBJ2-1 and V is TRBV5-1, with TRBD2 matching 8 bases. The germline V gene has CDR1 SGHRS and CDR2 YFSETQ. After removal of 4 bases from V and 2 bases from J, the junction contained 11 bases not matched to a gene. CDR3 length equals 17 residues. This chain's CDR3 is CASSGTSGGAPYNEQFF. As DNA, the CDR3 is TGCGCCAGCAGCGGAACTAGCGGCGGAGCCCCCTACAATGAGCAGTTCTTC.

V usage is TRBV11-2 and J usage is TRBJ2-3, with D perhaps TRBD2 (6 bases). The CDR3 has 16 amino acids. Germline lookup yields CDR1 SGHAT and CDR2 FQNNGV. The V end lost 1 base, the J end lost 6 bases, and 17 bases lay between the germline ends. The CDR3 spells CASSLGAPGLIDTQYF. CDR3 DNA sequence: TGTGCCAGCAGCTTAGGGGCCCCGGGACTCATCGATACGCAGTATTTT. The full variable domain, with the rest looked up from reference TRBV11-2 and TRBJ2-3, is EAGVAQSPRYKIIEKRQSVAFWCNPISGHATLYWYQQILGQGPKLLIQFQNNGVVDDSQLPKDRFSAERLKGVDSTLKIQPAKLEDSAVYLCASSLGAPGLIDTQYFGPGTRLTVL.

With respect to this clone: This same CDR3 is encoded by further DNA sequences in the sample. V is TRBV30 and J is TRBJ2-7; TRBD2 matches 8 bases. Losses at the gene ends were 0 bases for V and 4 bases for J; bases not matched to a gene: 2. This CDR3 has 13 amino acids. The germline CDR1 and CDR2 sequences are GTSNPN and SVGIG (reference sequence). CDR3 amino acids: CAWSVRGRYEQYF. The CDR3 nucleotides are TGTGCCTGGAGTGTACGCGGGAGGTACGAGCAGTACTTC.

The gene calls are TRBV15 and TRBJ2-3; TRBD2 is a possible D gene (5 bases). Deletions cut 0 bases from V and 0 bases from J, with 13 bases between. The V gene's germline CDR1 is LNHNV and CDR2 YYDKDF (reference sequence). The CDR3 contains 17 residues. The CDR3 coding sequence is TGTGCCACCAGCAGAGAGGATCGGAGGCCAAGCACAGATACGCAGTATTTT. Its translation is CATSREDRRPSTDTQYF.

J is TRBJ2-2 and V is TRBV28; 8 bases map to TRBD1. CDR1 is MDHEN and CDR2 is SYDVKM in the germline V gene. With 6 bases clipped from V and 1 base from J, the junction kept 13 bases outside the gene matches. This CDR3 has 18 amino acids. CDR3 nucleotide sequence: TGTGCCAGCAGCCTCCCCCCGGACAGGGACGAGAACACCGGGGAGCTGTTTTTT. Its protein product is CASSLPPDRDENTGELFF.

V usage is TRBV11-3 and J usage is TRBJ2-2, with 7 bases identical to TRBD1. CDR1 and CDR2 (germline): SGHNT, YENEEA. The length of the CDR3 is 19 residues. J gave up 4 bases and V 1 base, and 15 bases lay outside the gene matches. The CDR3 spells CASSLVRAVGGRCTGELFF. DNA for the CDR3: TGTGCCAGCAGCTTAGTTCGGGCTGTAGGGGGCCGGTGCACCGGGGAGCTGTTTTTT. Based on the CDR3 plus reference TRBV11-3 and TRBJ2-2, the full variable domain is EAGVVQSPRYKIIEKKQPVAFWCNPISGHNTLYWYLQNLGQGPELLIRYENEEAVDDSQLPKDRFSAERLKGVDSTLKIQPAELGDSAVYLCASSLVRAVGGRCTGELFFGEGSRLTVL.

The chain carries TRBV28 and TRBJ2-7; 10 bases align to TRBD2. This CDR3 has 17 amino acids. The V gene end was trimmed by 1 base and the J gene end by 4 bases; junction bases not matched to a gene: 10. The V gene's germline CDR1 is MDHEN and CDR2 SYDVKM. The CDR3 loop is CASSLLGLAGDYYEQYF. The CDR3 region has the DNA TGTGCCAGCAGTTTATTGGGCCTAGCGGGGGACTATTACGAGCAGTACTTC.

The chain couples TRBV5-8 to TRBJ2-7; D is possibly TRBD2 (6 bases). CDR1 and CDR2 from the germline V gene are SGHTS and YDEGEE. The CDR3 runs to 15 residues. V lost 8 bases, J lost 7 bases, and 25 bases lay in between. CDR3 residues: CASYPAGPSAREQYF. CDR3 coding DNA: TGTGCCAGTTATCCCGCGGGGCCCTCCGCTAGAGAGCAGTACTTC.

V gene TRBV27 combines with J gene TRBJ1-1; TRBD1 might be the D (6 bases). This CDR3 has 16 residues. Per germline, CDR1 MNHEY and CDR2 SMNVEV (reference sequence). V dropped 6 bases and J dropped 3 bases, with 20 bases sitting between them. The CDR3 nucleotides are TGTGCCAGCAGCCGGATGGGGGGGCCCGCCTACACTGAAGCTTTCTTT. Its protein is CASSRMGGPAYTEAFF.